This T cell receptor (beta chain) was recorded in a study of regulatory dendritic cells for organ transplantation. The study, taken as a whole, reports: Naive CD4+ and CD8+ repertoires were highly diverse; memory CD8+ was most oligoclonal. Memory CD8+ clonal expansion seemed more limited with regulatory than mature dendritic cells. The most alloreactive TCR clonotypes were found in resting memory CD8+ cells. Considerable individual heterogeneity was seen in alloreactive memory CD8+ T cells.

The CDR3 loop spans 13 amino acids. The V gene's germline CDR1 is LGHNA and CDR2 YNFKEQ. Trimming shortened V by 4 bases and J by 9 bases, and 15 bases separated the two germline ends. As for this clone: Its antigen remains unknown.

Sequencing used immunoSEQ multiplex PCR; TCRdb keeps in-frame clones, though not all of them. This sample has around 20,000 clones, with 74% found just once. The specimen was memory CD4+ T cells from blood. Stated subset: CD45RO+ memory T cells. The receptor's source is a human donor in good health. The chain recombines TRBV4-2 with TRBJ2-5, with D possibly being TRBD2 (5 bases). The CDR3 nucleotides are TGTGCCAGCAGCCTATTTACCCAGGAGGCCCAGTACTTC. Residues: CASSLFTQEAQYF.